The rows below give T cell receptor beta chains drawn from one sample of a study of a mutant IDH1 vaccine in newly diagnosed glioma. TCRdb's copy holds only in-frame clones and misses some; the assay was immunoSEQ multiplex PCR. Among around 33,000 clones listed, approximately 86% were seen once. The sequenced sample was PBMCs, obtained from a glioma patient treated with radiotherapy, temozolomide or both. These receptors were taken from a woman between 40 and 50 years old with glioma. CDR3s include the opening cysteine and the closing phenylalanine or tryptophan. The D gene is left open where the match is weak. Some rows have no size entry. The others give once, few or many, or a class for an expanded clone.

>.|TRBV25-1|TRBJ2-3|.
TGTGCCAGCAGTAGCGGTACAGCGGCGCAGTATTTT
CASSSGTAAQYF
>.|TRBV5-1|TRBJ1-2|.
TGCGCCAGCAGCTTGGGGCTTCCGGCGGCCTATGGCTACACCTTC
CASSLGLPAAYGYTF
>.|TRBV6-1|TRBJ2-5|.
TGTGCCAGCAGTCCCAATACTAGCAGACAAGAGACCCAGTACTTC
CASSPNTSRQETQYF
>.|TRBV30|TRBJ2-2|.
TGTGCCTGGAGTGTACAGCGGTTCACCGGGGAGCTGTTTTTT
CAWSVQRFTGELFF
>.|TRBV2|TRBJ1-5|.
TGTGCCAGCAGTGAAGGCGGGTCTCCGTCGCAGCCCCAGCATTTT
CASSEGGSPSQPQHF
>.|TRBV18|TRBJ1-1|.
TGTGCCAGCTCACCCATGACCGGTGGAACCAACACTGAAGCTTTCTTT
CASSPMTGGTNTEAFF
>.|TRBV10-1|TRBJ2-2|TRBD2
TGCGCCACCGGGACTAGCAACACCGGGGAGCTGTTTTTT
CATGTSNTGELFF
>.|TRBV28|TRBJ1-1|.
TGTGCCAGCAGCCCGGGCCTGAACACTGAAGCTTTCTTT
CASSPGLNTEAFF
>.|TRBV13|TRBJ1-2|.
TGTGCCAGCAGCTTAGGCCGGATATATGGCTACACCTTC
CASSLGRIYGYTF
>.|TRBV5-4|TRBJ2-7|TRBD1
TGTGCCAGCAGCCAGACTCAGGGGGCAGCCTACGAGCAGTACTTC
CASSQTQGAAYEQYF
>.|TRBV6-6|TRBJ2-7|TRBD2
TGTGCCAGCAGGCCGACTAGCGGGAGCCCCTACGAGCAGTACTTC
CASRPTSGSPYEQYF
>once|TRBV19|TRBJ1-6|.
TGTGCCAGTAGCAATCGGGGCTTCACCCTCCACTTT
CASSNRGFTLHF
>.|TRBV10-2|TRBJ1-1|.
TGCGCCAGCCAAGCAGGGTTCACCACTGAAGCTTTCTTT
CASQAGFTTEAFF
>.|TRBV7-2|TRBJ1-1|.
TGTGCCAGCAGCTTCGGAGACAGCAGGAACACTGAAGCTTTCTTT
CASSFGDSRNTEAFF
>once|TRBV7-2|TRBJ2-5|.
TGTGCCAGCAGCGTCCCAAGGGGGGTGAGCGAGACCCAGTACTTC
CASSVPRGVSETQYF
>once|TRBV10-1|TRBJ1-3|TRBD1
TGCGCCAGCAACGGACAGGGGAGGCGATCTGGAAACACCATATATTTT
CASNGQGRRSGNTIYF
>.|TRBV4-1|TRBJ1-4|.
TGCGCCAGCAGCCAAGATCTGGGGACGGCCCAGGGTGAAAAACTGTTTTTT
CASSQDLGTAQGEKLFF
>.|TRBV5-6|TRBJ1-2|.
TGTGCCAGCAGCTTGTGGGCGACAGGTACAAACTATGGCTACACCTTC
CASSLWATGTNYGYTF
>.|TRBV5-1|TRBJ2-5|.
TGCGCCAGCAGCTTGACCCCTAAAGAGACCCAGTACTTC
CASSLTPKETQYF
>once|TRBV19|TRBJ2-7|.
TGTGCCAGTAGTAACCGAGGGATTTACGAGCAGTACTTC
CASSNRGIYEQYF
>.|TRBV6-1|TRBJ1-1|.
TGTGCCAGCAGTGGACTCTCAGGGAACACTGAAGCTTTCTTT
CASSGLSGNTEAFF
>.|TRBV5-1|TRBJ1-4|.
TGCGCCAGCAGCCTGGAGACGGTTAATGAAAAACTGTTTTTT
CASSLETVNEKLFF
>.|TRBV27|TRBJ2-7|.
TGTGCCAGCAGTATGGACCGGGACACCCTCTACGAGCAGTACTTC
CASSMDRDTLYEQYF
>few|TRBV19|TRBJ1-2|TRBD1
TGTGCCAGTAGCCTGGAGGGGGCCGACTATGGCTACACCTTC
CASSLEGADYGYTF
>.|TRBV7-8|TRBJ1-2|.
TGTGCCAGCAGCTTAGTCGACAGGGGCTACACCTTC
CASSLVDRGYTF
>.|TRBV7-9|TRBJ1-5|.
TGTGCCAGCGGGGGGGTCAATAGCAATCAGCCCCAGCATTTT
CASGGVNSNQPQHF
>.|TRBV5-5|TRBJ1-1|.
TGTGCCAGCAGCTATGGAGCAGAGAACACTGAAGCTTTCTTT
CASSYGAENTEAFF
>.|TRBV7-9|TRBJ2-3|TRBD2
TGTGCCAGCAGCTTGACTAGCGGGAGGGCCACAGATACGCAGTATTTT
CASSLTSGRATDTQYF
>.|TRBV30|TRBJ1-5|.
TGTGCCTGGAGTGTAGGTGGGGCTCCCCAGCATTTT
CAWSVGGAPQHF
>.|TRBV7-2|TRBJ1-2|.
TGTGCCAGCAGCTTACCGGGGATGGGGGACTATGGCTACACCTTC
CASSLPGMGDYGYTF
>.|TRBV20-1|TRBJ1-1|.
TGCAGTGTACGGGAATTAACTGAAGCTTTCTTT
CSVRELTEAFF
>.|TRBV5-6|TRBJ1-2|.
TGTGCCAGCAGCTTAGCTGGTCGGGACTATGGCTACACCTTC
CASSLAGRDYGYTF
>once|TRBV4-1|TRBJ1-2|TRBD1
TGCGCCAGCGCGGTCCCCGGGGACAGGGGGCTCGGTGGCTATGGCTACACCTTC
CASAVPGDRGLGGYGYTF
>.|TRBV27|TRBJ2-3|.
TGTGCCAGCAGTTTATTTCCGGGAAGCACAGATACGCAGTATTTT
CASSLFPGSTDTQYF
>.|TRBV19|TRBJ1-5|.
TGTGCCAGTAGTATAGACAGGGGCAGCAATCAGCCCCAGCATTTT
CASSIDRGSNQPQHF
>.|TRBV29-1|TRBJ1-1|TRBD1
TGCAGCGTAGGGACAGGGCTCCTGCCTGAAGCTTTCTTT
CSVGTGLLPEAFF
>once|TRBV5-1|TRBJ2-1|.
TGCGCCAGCAGCGCCCGGGACCGCAGAAATGAGCAGTTCTTC
CASSARDRRNEQFF
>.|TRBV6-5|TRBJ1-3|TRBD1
TGTGCCAGCAGAGAGGGGGCCCTGGGGGGAAACACCATATATTTT
CASREGALGGNTIYF
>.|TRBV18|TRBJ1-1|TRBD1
TGTGCCAGCTCACTGGACAGGGGGTTTCTGAACACTGAAGCTTTCTTT
CASSLDRGFLNTEAFF
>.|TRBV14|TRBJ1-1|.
TGTGCCAGCAGCCAACTCGGAAACACTGAAGCTTTCTTT
CASSQLGNTEAFF
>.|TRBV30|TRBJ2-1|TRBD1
TGTGCCTGGAGCCTGGGGACAGTTCGGCATGAGCAGTTCTTC
CAWSLGTVRHEQFF
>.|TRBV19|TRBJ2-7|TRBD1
TGTGCCAGTAGTAAATCACCGGGACAGGGGAACTCCTACGAGCAGTACTTC
CASSKSPGQGNSYEQYF
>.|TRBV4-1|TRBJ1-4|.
TGCGCCAGCAGCCCCCTAGGTCTCTTAGGACGCGGGTATGAAGAAAAACTGTTTTTT
CASSPLGLLGRGYEEKLFF
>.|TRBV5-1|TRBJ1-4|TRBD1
TGCGCCAGCAGCTCCAGGGGGCTCAATAATGAAAAACTGTTTTTT
CASSSRGLNNEKLFF
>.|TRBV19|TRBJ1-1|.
TGTGCCAGTAAGGCTAGGGGGACTGAAGCTTTCTTT
CASKARGTEAFF
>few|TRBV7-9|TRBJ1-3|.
TGTGCCAGCAGCTCGGACGGAGGAGGAGCAAACACCATATATTTT
CASSSDGGGANTIYF